This is a list of T cell receptor beta chains from one sample in a study of OX40 agonist ivuxolimab in advanced cancers. Profiling relied on immunoSEQ multiplex PCR, and the TCRdb table lists in-frame clones only, not all of them. The table has some 70,000 clones, 80% seen once. The sample consisted of CD4+ or CD8+ T cells sorted from blood, taken in a trial of the OX40 agonist ivuxolimab. These receptors came from an adult with an advanced solid tumor such as melanoma, head and neck, liver or kidney cancer. The CDR3 runs from the conserved cysteine through the conserved F or W. Fields, in order: clone size, D gene, CDR3 length, V gene, J gene, CDR3 protein, CDR3 DNA. The D gene is left open where the match is weak. Size tells how often a clone was seen (once, few, many) or the class of an expanded clone, and some rows leave it out.

NA	TRBD2	15	TRBV6-6	TRBJ2-1	CASSLTSGPNNEQFF	TGTGCCAGCAGTCTTACTAGCGGGCCTAACAATGAGCAGTTCTTC
NA	TRBD1	15	TRBV19	TRBJ2-2	CASSIAGTGAGELFF	TGTGCCAGTAGTATCGCCGGGACAGGGGCCGGGGAGCTGTTTTTT
few	NA	15	TRBV10-3	TRBJ1-2	CATLERGGEEDGYTF	TGTGCCACCCTCGAGCGGGGTGGAGAGGAAGATGGCTACACCTTC
NA	NA	15	TRBV5-1	TRBJ1-4	CASRLLGTSGEKLFF	TGCGCCAGCCGCCTCCTGGGTACCTCGGGGGAAAAACTGTTTTTT
NA	NA	13	TRBV28	TRBJ2-7	CASTEALVDEQYF	TGTGCCAGCACGGAGGCGCTCGTGGACGAGCAGTACTTC
NA	TRBD2	16	TRBV30	TRBJ2-5	CAWSAPPWSGGETQYF	TGTGCCTGGAGTGCCCCCCCCTGGAGCGGGGGAGAGACCCAGTACTTC
once	TRBD1	13	TRBV9	TRBJ1-2	CASGGGWGYGYTF	TGTGCCAGCGGAGGGGGCTGGGGCTATGGCTACACCTTC
NA	NA	13	TRBV28	TRBJ2-7	CASSSSSGNEQYF	TGTGCCAGCAGTTCTTCTTCTGGGAACGAGCAGTACTTC
NA	NA	14	TRBV7-7	TRBJ2-5	CASSLGVLQETQYF	TGTGCCAGCAGCTTAGGGGTACTCCAAGAGACCCAGTACTTC
few	NA	16	TRBV9	TRBJ2-5	CASSVVASSGQETQYF	TGTGCCAGCAGCGTAGTTGCGAGCTCAGGGCAAGAGACCCAGTACTTC
once	TRBD1	16	TRBV15	TRBJ1-5	CATSRALDRDEQPQHF	TGTGCCACCAGCAGGGCCTTGGACAGGGATGAACAGCCCCAGCATTTT
NA	TRBD2	16	TRBV2	TRBJ2-2	CASKGAGASNTGELFF	TGTGCCAGCAAGGGAGCGGGAGCCTCGAACACCGGGGAGCTGTTTTTT
NA	TRBD2	12	TRBV10-3	TRBJ2-5	CAISEDGREENF	TGTGCCATCAGTGAAGATGGGAGGGAAGAGAACTTC
once	TRBD1	15	TRBV5-4	TRBJ2-7	CASSFATGGNYEQYF	TGTGCCAGCAGCTTCGCGACAGGGGGAAACTACGAGCAGTACTTC
NA	NA	13	TRBV5-1	TRBJ1-1	CASSVDSHTEAFF	TGCGCCAGCAGCGTGGACAGTCACACTGAAGCTTTCTTT
NA	TRBD1	14	TRBV29-1	TRBJ2-5	CSVAGTALGETQYF	TGCAGCGTGGCTGGGACAGCCCTTGGGGAGACCCAGTACTTC
NA	TRBD1	17	TRBV28	TRBJ2-5	CASSLGGTGVGQETQYF	TGTGCCAGCAGTTTAGGAGGAACAGGGGTGGGTCAAGAGACCCAGTACTTC
NA	NA	15	TRBV7-2	TRBJ1-5	CASSSMTGLNQPQHF	TGTGCCAGCAGCTCTATGACAGGTCTCAATCAGCCCCAGCATTTT
NA	NA	11	TRBV28	TRBJ2-3	CASSQQGKQYF	TGTGCCAGCAGTCAACAGGGAAAGCAGTATTTT
NA	NA	15	TRBV27	TRBJ2-5	CASSFFEKGKETQYF	TGTGCCAGCAGTTTCTTTGAGAAGGGAAAAGAGACCCAGTACTTC
NA	NA	12	TRBV5-6	TRBJ2-3	CASSWSGDTQYF	TGTGCCAGCAGCTGGAGTGGGGATACGCAGTATTTT
NA	NA	16	TRBV9	TRBJ1-3	CASSVVGGGSGNTIYF	TGTGCCAGCAGCGTAGTCGGCGGGGGGTCTGGAAACACCATATATTTT
NA	NA	15	TRBV2	TRBJ1-3	CASRADVSSGNTIYF	TGTGCCAGCAGAGCGGACGTATCCTCTGGAAACACCATATATTTT
once	NA	13	TRBV7-2	TRBJ1-4	CASSPGTTARLFF	TGTGCCAGCAGCCCGGGGACAACGGCGAGACTGTTTTTT
once	NA	11	TRBV11-3	TRBJ2-5	CASSKGARQYF	TGTGCCAGCAGCAAAGGGGCCCGGCAGTACTTC
NA	NA	14	TRBV27	TRBJ2-7	CASKSGTVGYEQYF	TGTGCCAGCAAATCCGGGACTGTGGGCTACGAGCAGTACTTC
NA	NA	13	TRBV7-3	TRBJ1-1	CASSFTGSTEAFF	TGTGCCAGCAGCTTTACCGGGAGCACTGAAGCTTTCTTT
NA	TRBD1	15	TRBV5-1	TRBJ2-2	CASSGQGAGTGELFF	TGCGCCAGCAGCGGACAGGGGGCGGGCACCGGGGAGCTGTTTTTT
NA	NA	15	TRBV5-1	TRBJ2-7	CASSLKTGNANEQYF	TGCGCCAGCAGCCTAAAAACTGGGAACGCAAACGAGCAGTACTTC
NA	NA	13	TRBV4-1	TRBJ2-5	CASSLAAQETQYF	TGCGCCAGCAGCCTAGCGGCACAAGAGACCCAGTACTTC
NA	TRBD2	17	TRBV2	TRBJ2-2	CASSVTSGGANTGELFF	TGTGCCAGCAGTGTCACTAGCGGGGGGGCCAACACCGGGGAGCTGTTTTTT
few	NA	14	TRBV12-5	TRBJ1-4	CASARDQGSEKLFF	TGTGCTAGTGCCCGGGACCAGGGGAGTGAAAAACTGTTTTTT
NA	NA	13	TRBV11-3	TRBJ1-6	CASSLVRDSPLHF	TGTGCCAGCAGCTTAGTCCGAGATTCACCCCTCCACTTT
NA	TRBD1	14	TRBV7-9	TRBJ2-7	CASSLRTGWDEQYF	TGTGCCAGCAGCCTCCGGACAGGGTGGGACGAGCAGTACTTC
NA	NA	13	TRBV6-1	TRBJ1-1	CASKGQGISVAFF	TGTGCCAGCAAGGGGCAGGGAATTTCGGTAGCTTTCTTT
NA	NA	17	TRBV28	TRBJ2-7	CASSTIRGTSVPYEQYF	TGTGCCAGCAGTACTATTCGAGGGACTTCAGTCCCTTACGAGCAGTACTTC
NA	TRBD2	20	TRBV4-2	TRBJ2-3	CASSQGGLAGGPSGAGRQYF	TGTGCCAGCAGCCAAGGTGGACTAGCGGGAGGGCCTTCCGGGGCCGGGAGGCAGTATTTT
NA	TRBD1	14	TRBV6-6	TRBJ1-1	CASSYATGKTEAFF	TGTGCCAGCAGTTACGCGACAGGGAAGACTGAAGCTTTCTTT
NA	NA	13	TRBV6-6	TRBJ1-2	CASSPGHNYGYTF	TGTGCCAGCAGCCCGGGACACAACTATGGCTACACCTTC
NA	TRBD1	18	TRBV7-6	TRBJ2-1	CASSPGGGGPTSYNEQFF	TGTGCCAGCAGCCCAGGGGGTGGGGGCCCGACCTCCTACAATGAGCAGTTCTTC
NA	TRBD1	16	TRBV9	TRBJ2-3	CASSLGTGGSTDTQYF	TGTGCCAGCAGCCTGGGGACAGGTGGGAGCACAGATACGCAGTATTTT
NA	TRBD1	16	TRBV30	TRBJ2-2	CAWSTRDRGFSGELFF	TGTGCCTGGAGTACCCGGGACAGGGGCTTCTCCGGGGAGCTGTTTTTT
NA	TRBD1	15	TRBV7-2	TRBJ2-7	CASSPLGQGGYEQYF	TGTGCCAGCAGCCCTCTGGGACAGGGTGGTTACGAGCAGTACTTC
NA	TRBD1	16	TRBV23-1	TRBJ2-2	CASRKIRTGNTGELFF	TGCGCCAGCAGAAAGATTAGGACAGGAAACACCGGGGAGCTGTTTTTT
NA	TRBD2	16	TRBV15	TRBJ2-1	CATSSYGASGNNEQFF	TGTGCCACCAGCAGTTACGGTGCTAGCGGTAACAATGAGCAGTTCTTC
NA	TRBD2	14	TRBV10-3	TRBJ2-1	CAIRTGLVGNEQFF	TGTGCCATCAGGACGGGACTAGTAGGCAATGAGCAGTTCTTC
NA	TRBD1	14	TRBV10-3	TRBJ1-2	CAISERGQYYGYTF	TGTGCCATCAGTGAAAGGGGGCAATACTATGGCTACACCTTC
few	NA	16	TRBV5-4	TRBJ2-3	CASSLGGGYSTDTQYF	TGTGCCAGCAGCTTGGGAGGGGGATATAGCACAGATACGCAGTATTTT
NA	TRBD1	17	TRBV7-2	TRBJ2-7	CASSLGYGVTGPFVQYF	TGTGCCAGCAGCTTAGGATATGGTGTGACAGGGCCGTTTGTGCAGTACTTC
NA	NA	11	TRBV28	TRBJ2-1	CASSSRDSQFF	TGTGCCAGCAGTTCCCGGGACTCGCAGTTCTTC
NA	NA	15	TRBV2	TRBJ2-1	CASSDWDNSYNEQFF	TGTGCCAGCAGTGATTGGGACAACTCCTACAATGAGCAGTTCTTC
NA	NA	16	TRBV7-2	TRBJ2-3	CASSSTGIRGTDTQYF	TGTGCCAGCAGCTCCACAGGGATTAGGGGCACAGATACGCAGTATTTT
once	TRBD2	17	TRBV4-3	TRBJ2-1	CASSRGLAGGDYNEQFF	TGCGCCAGCAGCCGAGGACTAGCGGGAGGGGATTACAATGAGCAGTTCTTC
NA	TRBD1	15	TRBV5-4	TRBJ2-7	CARSQWAGGPYEQYF	TGTGCCAGAAGCCAGTGGGCAGGGGGACCCTACGAGCAGTACTTC
NA	TRBD2	17	TRBV4-1	TRBJ2-4	CASSQGRLAGAKNIQYF	TGCGCCAGCAGCCAAGGCCGACTAGCGGGAGCCAAAAACATTCAGTACTTC